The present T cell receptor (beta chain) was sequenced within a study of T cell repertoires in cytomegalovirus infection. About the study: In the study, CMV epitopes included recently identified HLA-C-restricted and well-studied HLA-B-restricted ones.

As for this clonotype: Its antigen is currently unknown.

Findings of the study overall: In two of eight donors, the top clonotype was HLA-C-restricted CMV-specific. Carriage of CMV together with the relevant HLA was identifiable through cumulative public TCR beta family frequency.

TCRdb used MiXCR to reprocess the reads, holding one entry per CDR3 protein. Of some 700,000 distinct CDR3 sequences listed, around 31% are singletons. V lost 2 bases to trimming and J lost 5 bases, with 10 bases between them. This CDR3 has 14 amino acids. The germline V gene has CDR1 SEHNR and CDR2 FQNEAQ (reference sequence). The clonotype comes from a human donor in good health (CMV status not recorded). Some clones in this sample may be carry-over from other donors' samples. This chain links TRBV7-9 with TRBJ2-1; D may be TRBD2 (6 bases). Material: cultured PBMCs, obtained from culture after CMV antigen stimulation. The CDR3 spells CASSLWAGNNEQFF. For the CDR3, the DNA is TGTGCCAGCAGCTTATGGGCGGGAAACAATGAGCAGTTCTTC.